What follows are 32 T cell receptor beta chains derived from one specimen sequenced in a study of T cells in Graves' hyperthyroidism and ophthalmopathy. The CDR3 regions of TCR beta were amplified from RNA transcripts. HTBI primers were employed in a first-round RT-PCR of the TCR CDR3. TCRdb itself ran the multiplex PCR reads through MiXCR, one entry per CDR3 protein. The data hold approximately 690,000 distinct CDR3 sequences, with about a fifth observed a single time. The source material was blood. The receptors come from a man aged 30 to 45 with Graves' ophthalmopathy.

This clonotype was seen a handful of times. The V and J genes are TRBV20-1 and TRBJ1-4; D unresolved. The CDR3 consists of 15 residues. With 0 bases removed from V and 1 base from J, the gap between germline ends came to 9 bases. Per the germline V gene, CDR1 is DFQATT and CDR2 is SNEGSKA (reference sequence). CDR3 in amino acids: CSARDLRETNEKLFF. The CDR3 nucleotides are TGCAGTGCTAGAGATCTAAGGGAAACTAATGAAAAACTGTTTTTT.

This sequence joins TRBV5-1 and TRBJ2-5, with TRBD1 as a possible D gene (6 bases). Germline V CDR1 and CDR2: SGHRS, YFSETQ. This CDR3 has 16 residues. The V gene lost 0 bases and the J gene lost 1 base, with 13 bases spanning the gap. The CDR3 spells CASSLGTPRGQETQYF. The DNA for the CDR3 is TGCGCCAGCAGCTTGGGCACGCCCAGGGGCCAAGAGACCCAGTACTTC.

This clonotype appeared a few times. The chain employs TRBV24-1 and TRBJ2-5; a weak D match, TRBD2 (5 bases). V was shortened by 5 bases and J by 5 bases, with 23 bases between the two germline ends. Germline V lookup: CDR1 KGHDR, CDR2 SFDVKD. The CDR3 spans 17 residues. CDR3 sequence: CATSGTSAGKSWETQYF. Here the CDR3 DNA reads TGTGCCACCAGTGGTACCAGCGCGGGTAAAAGCTGGGAGACCCAGTACTTC.

In this sample, this clonotype turned up many times. The CDR3 DNA reads TGTGCCAGCAGTTTTTTGGGCAATGAGCAGTTCTTC. Translating gives CASSFLGNEQFF. V usage is TRBV28 and J usage is TRBJ2-1; the D is unclear. The germline CDR1 and CDR2 sequences are MDHEN and SYDVKM. The CDR3 spans 12 residues. Trimming removed 3 bases at V and 6 bases at J, with 6 bases between.

To note about this clonotype: The junction shows a germline mismatch at one end, possibly a read error. This rearrangement joins TRBV7-9 to TRBJ2-5, with 9 nucleotides matching TRBD2. This CDR3 spans 16 amino acids. The V gene's germline CDR1 is SEHNR and CDR2 FQNEAQ (reference sequence). The CDR3 bases are TGTGCCAGCAGTTTAGCCCCCTTAGCGGGAGAGGAGACCCAGTACTTC. Translating gives CASSLAPLAGEETQYF.

The chain uses TRBV20-1 and TRBJ2-1; TRBD1 is a possible D gene (6 bases). The V and J ends lost 5 bases and 5 bases respectively, with 19 bases between them. CDR3 length equals 15 residues. The germline V gene has CDR1 DFQATT and CDR2 SNEGSKA (reference sequence). The CDR3 bases are TGCAGTGCTTATTCGTACCGGGACAAGAACAATGAGCAGTTCTTC. Translated, it gives CSAYSYRDKNNEQFF.

This chain joins TRBV9 and TRBJ2-7; maybe TRBD1 (5 bases). The CDR3 sequence is 16 residues long. Germline CDR1 reads SGDLS; CDR2 reads YYNGEE. The V and J ends lost 3 bases and 6 bases respectively, with 22 bases between them. The CDR3 bases are TGTGCCAGCAGCGGAGAAGACAGTGTACGAGTATTCGAGCAGTACTTC. As protein: CASSGEDSVRVFEQYF.

This chain connects TRBV12-3 or TRBV12-4 to TRBJ2-2, with D possibly being TRBD1 (5 bases). Deletions cut 7 bases from V and 6 bases from J, with 18 bases between. The CDR3 covers 15 residues. This CDR3 reads CASNSRVEGAGELFF. For the CDR3, the DNA is TGTGCCAGCAATAGCAGGGTGGAAGGGGCCGGGGAGCTGTTTTTT.

V and J are TRBV20-1 and TRBJ2-7, with 12 bases lining up with TRBD2. The CDR3 contains 17 residues. The ends lost 0 bases at V and 5 bases at J; junction bases unmatched: 11. From germline, CDR1 is DFQATT and CDR2 SNEGSKA (reference sequence). The CDR3 sequence: CSARDGGTSGRLDEQYF. CDR3 bases: TGCAGTGCTAGAGATGGGGGAACTAGCGGGAGGCTGGACGAGCAGTACTTC.

Ten or more counts support this clonotype. The chain recombines TRBV30 with TRBJ1-3; D call uncertain. Germline V gene data show CDR1 as GTSNPN and CDR2 as SVGIG (reference sequence). V was shortened by 6 bases and J by 0 bases, with 9 bases between the two germline ends. The CDR3 is 13 amino acids. The CDR3 sequence: CACLTSSGNTIYF. DNA for the CDR3: TGTGCCTGTCTTACGAGCTCTGGAAACACCATATATTTT.

A note on this clonotype: Compared with germline, one end of the junction differs, possibly owing to a read error. The chain recombines TRBV27 with TRBJ2-5; TRBD2 matches 8 bases. The CDR3 contains 11 residues. The germline V gene has CDR1 MNHEY and CDR2 SMNVEV (reference sequence). CDR3 DNA sequence: TGTGCCAGCAGCCGAGGGACTAGTCTTCACTTC. Translation gives CASSRGTSLHF.

This clonotype has only one observation. This may be a read error, as it is one base from a much larger clone. The chain recombines TRBV30 with TRBJ2-2; D may be TRBD1 (6 bases). Between the trimmed V and J ends, which lost 4 bases and 1 base, there was a span of 13 bases. The CDR3 loop spans 15 amino acids. The germline CDR1 and CDR2 sequences are GTSNPN and SVGIG (reference sequence). CDR3 nucleotide sequence: TGTGCCTGGATCCCGGGCAGGGGGAACACCGGGGAGCTGTTTTTT. Protein product: CAWIPGRGNTGELFF.

Comments on this clonotype: Its ends do not fully match the called genes, so a read error is possible. The CDR3, as DNA: TGTGCCAGCGGCCAAGATTCTACTAGCGGATACGAGCAGTACTTC. It encodes CASGQDSTSGYEQYF. The chain is built from TRBV3-1 and TRBJ2-7; 8 nucleotides line up with TRBD2. The CDR3 is made up of 15 amino acids. Germline lookup yields CDR1 LGHDT and CDR2 YNNKEL (reference sequence).

Points on this clonotype: At one end, the junction sequence differs from germline, possibly due to a read error. The V call is TRBV28, the J call TRBJ2-4; 11 bases align to TRBD2. This CDR3 comprises 16 residues. Per the germline V gene, CDR1 is MDHEN and CDR2 is SYDVKM. CDR3 bases: TGTGCCAGCAGCCTCCTTAGCGGGAGGGCCACAAACATTCAGTACTTC. It encodes CASSLLSGRATNIQYF. The full variable domain, rest sourced from reference TRBV28 and TRBJ2-4, is DVKVTQSSRYLVKRTGEKVFLECVQDMDHENMFWYRQDPGLGLRLIYFSYDVKMKEKGDIPEGYSVSREKKERFSLILESASTNQTSMYLCASSLLSGRATNIQYFGAGTRLSVL.

The genes are TRBV28 and TRBJ2-7, with D perhaps TRBD1 (7 bases). Between the trimmed V and J ends, which lost 4 bases and 5 bases, there was a span of 12 bases. The V gene's germline CDR1 is MDHEN and CDR2 SYDVKM. The CDR3 sequence is 13 residues long. The CDR3: CASSSTGEDEQYF. As DNA, the CDR3 is TGTGCCAGCAGTTCAACAGGGGAGGACGAGCAGTACTTC.

This clonotype has just a few counts. The chain uses TRBV2 and TRBJ2-1; 9 nucleotides line up with TRBD1. The CDR3 consists of 14 residues. Germline loops: CDR1 SNHLY, CDR2 FYNNEI. The J segment lost 2 bases and the V segment lost 9 bases, leaving 5 bases of the junction unmatched. The CDR3: CARGGQGPYNEQFF. CDR3 bases: TGTGCCAGGGGGGGACAGGGCCCCTACAATGAGCAGTTCTTC.

Only a few counts were recorded for this clonotype. J is TRBJ2-7 and V is TRBV11-2; 9 nucleotides match TRBD2. The V gene end was trimmed by 1 base and the J gene end by 4 bases; junction bases not matched to a gene: 5. Germline values: CDR1 SGHAT, CDR2 FQNNGV. This CDR3 region has 15 residues. DNA of the CDR3: TGTGCCAGCAGCTTAGCGTCCAGCGGGAGGTACGAGCAGTACTTC. Residues: CASSLASSGRYEQYF.

This clonotype was detected many times. The J gene is TRBJ1-1, the V gene TRBV2; D uncertain. The V gene's germline CDR1 is SNHLY and CDR2 FYNNEI. The CDR3 totals 15 residues. Between the trimmed V and J ends, which lost 2 bases and 1 base, there was a span of 11 bases. CDR3 coding DNA: TGTGCCAGCAGTGAACGCTCACTTAAGAACACTGAAGCTTTCTTT. Translating gives CASSERSLKNTEAFF.

This clonotype was seen only a few times. The rearrangement links TRBV6-5 to TRBJ1-4; D gene uncertain. This CDR3 spans 14 amino acids. Germline CDR1 is MNHEY and CDR2 is SVGAGI. Trimming left V 2 bases short and J 2 bases short, with 6 bases between. Here the CDR3 DNA reads TGTGCCAGCAGTTACGGTTCTACTAATGAAAAACTGTTTTTT. This codes for CASSYGSTNEKLFF.

This chain joins TRBV9 and TRBJ2-3, with D perhaps matching TRBD1 (6 bases). Trimming took 2 bases from V and 0 from J, leaving 10 bases between them. The CDR3 contains 15 residues. Germline V gene sequence: CDR1 SGDLS, CDR2 YYNGEE. The CDR3 DNA follows: TGTGCCAGCAGCGTCAGGGGTACGAGCACAGATACGCAGTATTTT. Its protein is CASSVRGTSTDTQYF.

This clonotype showed up many times. V and J are TRBV5-1 and TRBJ2-1, with a possible D match to TRBD1 (6 bases). V gave up 0 bases and J gave up 3 bases, with 10 bases separating them. There are 15 residues in the CDR3. Germline CDR1 reads SGHRS; CDR2 reads YFSETQ. The CDR3 is CASSLEGHDYNEQFF. Here the CDR3 DNA reads TGCGCCAGCAGCTTGGAGGGACACGACTACAATGAGCAGTTCTTC.

This clonotype was seen ten or more times. J is TRBJ2-5 and V is TRBV28, with D possibly called TRBD1 or TRBD2 (6 bases each). The germline gives CDR1 MDHEN, CDR2 SYDVKM. This CDR3 contains 15 residues. Trimming left V 4 bases short and J 6 bases short, with 18 bases between. DNA of the CDR3: TGTGCCAGCAGTTCCCTCGGGGGCTGGGAAAAGACCCAGTACTTC. Translation gives CASSSLGGWEKTQYF.

This clonotype came up a few times. The chain uses TRBV3-1 and TRBJ2-3, with D perhaps TRBD2 (6 bases). V was trimmed by 0 bases and J by 2 bases, leaving 9 bases between them. Germline loops: CDR1 LGHDT, CDR2 YNNKEL (reference sequence). This CDR3 has 15 residues. The CDR3 loop is CASSQEGLNTDTQYF. The DNA of the CDR3 is TGTGCCAGCAGCCAAGAGGGACTTAACACAGATACGCAGTATTTT.

This clonotype is a singleton in its sample. J is TRBJ2-4 and V is TRBV20-1; 16 nucleotides align to TRBD2. V trimming: 5 bases; J trimming: 2 bases; junction bases outside the gene matches: 9. Germline CDR1 DFQATT, CDR2 SNEGSKA (reference sequence). The length of the CDR3 is 18 residues. CDR3 protein: CSAGGTSGRGLSKNIQYF. For the CDR3, the DNA is TGCAGTGCTGGGGGGACTAGCGGGAGGGGTTTGTCCAAAAACATTCAGTACTTC.

This clonotype was seen ten or more times. This chain joins TRBV18 and TRBJ1-2; 7 positions match TRBD1. Germline values: CDR1 KGHSH, CDR2 LQKENI. The CDR3 has 14 amino acids. Trimming at V came to 0 bases and at J to 4 bases, leaving 2 bases not matched to a gene. This CDR3 reads CASSPPRDSYGYTF. The CDR3 bases are TGTGCCAGCTCACCACCAAGGGACAGCTATGGCTACACCTTC. Full variable domain (outside the CDR3, taken from reference TRBV18 and TRBJ1-2): NAGVMQNPRHLVRRRGQEARLRCSPMKGHSHVYWYRQLPEEGLKFMVYLQKENIIDESGMPKERFSAEFPKEGPSILRIQQVVRGDSAAYFCASSPPRDSYGYTFGSGTRLTVV.

CDR3 sequence: CASRGAASYNEQFF. The CDR3 DNA reads TGTGCCAGCAGGGGAGCGGCCTCCTACAATGAGCAGTTCTTC. This chain uses TRBV5-8 with TRBJ2-1, with D possibly matching TRBD2 (5 bases). Trimming took 5 bases from V and 0 from J, leaving 9 bases between them. Germline V gene sequence: CDR1 SGHTS, CDR2 YDEGEE. The CDR3 has 14 amino acids.

This clonotype was observed a handful of times. The rearrangement uses TRBV30 and TRBJ2-7, with a possible D match to TRBD2 (5 bases). Germline lookup yields CDR1 GTSNPN and CDR2 SVGIG (reference sequence). This CDR3 spans 15 amino acids. V lost 2 bases to trimming and J lost 0 bases, with 14 bases between them. The CDR3 DNA follows: TGTGCCTGGAGTATCCCTGTAGCGCCCTCCTACGAGCAGTACTTC. Translation: CAWSIPVAPSYEQYF.

This clonotype was seen a handful of times. CDR3 protein: CASSQVGLQETQYF. The CDR3 DNA is TGTGCCAGCAGCCAAGTGGGACTACAAGAGACCCAGTACTTC. The chain combines TRBV14 with TRBJ2-5; the match to TRBD2 covers 7 bases. J lost 2 bases, V lost 1 base, and 1 base had no gene match. Per the germline V gene, CDR1 is SGHDN and CDR2 is FVKESK. CDR3 size: 14 residues.

This clonotype was seen a few times. The chain employs TRBV19 and TRBJ2-2; no firm D call. Trimming took 2 bases from V and 0 from J, leaving 7 bases between them. The CDR3 spans 15 residues. Germline V gene data show CDR1 as LNHDA and CDR2 as SQIVND (reference sequence). For the CDR3, the DNA is TGTGCCAGTAGTATAAGTGCAGCGAACACCGGGGAGCTGTTTTTT. It is translated as CASSISAANTGELFF.

The rearrangement uses TRBV6-2 or TRBV6-3 and TRBJ2-7, with D tentatively TRBD2 (6 bases). The CDR3 has 18 residues. Trimming stripped 6 bases from V and 0 bases from J, with 24 bases between. Per the germline V gene, CDR1 is MNHEY and CDR2 is SVGEGT. CDR3 bases: TGTGCCAGCAGCCTGGACCTTACCCTGGCGGGAAACTCCTACGAGCAGTACTTC. This codes for CASSLDLTLAGNSYEQYF.

There are a few counts of this clonotype. CDR3 DNA sequence: TGTGCCAGCAGTGAGGCAGGGGCGATCAATGAGCAGTTCTTC. It yields the protein CASSEAGAINEQFF. The chain uses TRBV25-1 and TRBJ2-1, with a possible D match to TRBD1 (6 bases). V shed 3 bases and J shed 6 bases, with 12 bases lying between them. This CDR3 spans 14 amino acids. The germline V gene has CDR1 MGHDK and CDR2 SYGVNS.

This clonotype appeared a few times. V and J are TRBV20-1 and TRBJ2-3, with D hard to call. The CDR3 totals 14 residues. Trimming removed 0 bases at V and 2 bases at J, with 9 bases between. Germline values: CDR1 DFQATT, CDR2 SNEGSKA (reference sequence). The CDR3 is CSAREWLNTDTQYF. The CDR3 nucleotides are TGCAGTGCTAGAGAATGGCTCAACACAGATACGCAGTATTTT.